This TCR beta chain appears in the sequencing data of a study of T cells in Graves' hyperthyroidism and ophthalmopathy. Whole-study findings and limits: Ophthalmopathy was identified by the model a median around 6.9 months ahead of onset.

Germline values: CDR1 KGHDR, CDR2 SFDVKD. The V gene end was trimmed by 2 bases and the J gene end by 4 bases; junction bases not matched to a gene: 9. This CDR3 is 19 amino acids long. In its sample, this clonotype was seen a few times. Its target is not known. Amplified TCR beta CDR3 regions derived from RNA transcripts. The HTBI set primed first-round TCR CDR3 RT-PCR. Via MiXCR, TCRdb re-called the multiplex PCR reads, giving one row per CDR3 protein. Here the sample spans roughly 380,000 distinct CDR3 sequences, about 15% being singletons. The authors deemed Graves' hyperthyroidism stable absent ophthalmopathy progression within 18 months.

Sequencing used blood. This chain connects TRBV24-1 to TRBJ2-6, with 11 bases that match TRBD1. The sequence was obtained from an older woman with Graves' hyperthyroidism. For the CDR3, the DNA is TGTGCCACCAGTGATTCCGTCGGACAGGGGGCATGGGGGGCCAACGTCCTGACTTTC. Translated: CATSDSVGQGAWGANVLTF.